One sample yielded the 8 T cell receptor beta chains listed below, sequenced in a study of T cells in women clearing cervical HPV infection. Here immunoSEQ multiplex PCR was the method, and the copy in TCRdb shows in-frame clones only, minus some. Seen in this sample are tens of thousands of clones; the ten most common clones hold about 4.6%. The source material was blood buffy coat. These receptors originate from a woman aged 18 to 75 with a cervical HPV16 infection that either progressed to CIN3+ or cleared (not recorded which).

Comment on this clone: The read ends 3 residues shy of where the CDR3 ends; the end is completed using the germline J gene. The chain couples TRBV7-9 to TRBJ2-1, with 10 bases that match TRBD2. Germline CDR1 SEHNR, CDR2 FQNEAQ (reference sequence). V lost 7 bases and J lost 7; bases outside the gene matches: 10. The CDR3 has 15 amino acids. The covered CDR3 bases are TGTGCCAGCACCCCAGGACTAGCGGCCAAAAATGAG. It translates to CASTPGLAAKNE. The whole CDR3 sequence reads CASTPGLAAKNEQFF.

The sequenced CDR3 bases are TGTGCCAGTAGTATGAAAAGGCAGGGATACGAG. It yields the protein CASSMKRQGYE. The entire CDR3 protein reads CASSMKRQGYEQYF. This chain joins TRBV19 and TRBJ2-7; tentative D call: TRBD1 (5 bases). With the read ending 3 residues before the CDR3 end, the germline J gene is used to fill in that end. Germline CDR1 reads LNHDA; CDR2 reads SQIVND (reference sequence). This CDR3 spans 14 amino acids. Trimming took 3 bases from V and 4 from J, leaving 13 bases between them.

As concerns this clone: The missing CDR3 end, 3 residues past where the read stops, is filled in from the germline J gene. The chain employs TRBV6-4 and TRBJ2-4, with TRBD2 as a possible D gene (7 bases). This CDR3 comprises 15 residues. Per germline, CDR1 MRHNA and CDR2 SNTAGT. The V end was cut by 4 bases, the J end by 8 bases, with 18 bases between. This chain's CDR3 is CASSARGPWGDIQYF. Partial CDR3 DNA: TGTGCCAGCAGTGCGCGGGGGCCGTGGGGGGACATT.

Worth noting for this clone: The read is 3 residues too short to cover the CDR3 end, so that end is filled in from the germline J gene. V gene TRBV7-9 combines with J gene TRBJ1-3; possible D gene TRBD1, 6 bases. This CDR3 is built from 13 residues. V was shortened by 6 bases and J by 7 bases, with 13 bases between the two germline ends. Germline V gene data show CDR1 as SEHNR and CDR2 as FQNEAQ (reference sequence). The sequenced CDR3 bases are TGTGCCAGCAGGGCTGGGGGGGCGAACACC. Translated, it gives CASRAGGANT. The complete CDR3 reads CASRAGGANTIYF.

To note about this clone: From the germline J gene comes the end of the CDR3, since the read stops 3 residues before it. V and J are TRBV5-1 and TRBJ1-2; 9 positions agree with TRBD1. This CDR3 is built from 15 residues. The germline CDR1 and CDR2 sequences are SGHRS and YFSETQ. CDR3 loop: CASSFAPGQGSGYTF. CDR3 DNA, as far as it was read: TGCGCCAGCAGCTTCGCTCCGGGACAGGGTAGCGGC. Drawing the rest from reference TRBV5-1 and TRBJ1-2, the complete variable domain is KAGVTQTPRYLIKTRGQQVTLSCSPISGHRSVSWYQQTPGQGLQFLFEYFSETQRNKGNFPGRFSGRQFSNSRSEMNVSTLELGDSALYLCASSFAPGQGSGYTFGSGTRLTVV.

Concerning this clone itself: Read coverage stops 3 residues before the CDR3 terminus; the germline J gene supplies the remainder. V usage is TRBV19 and J usage is TRBJ1-1, with D hard to call. The germline V and J ends were trimmed by 1 base and 4 bases, with 10 bases remaining between them. In germline, CDR1 is LNHDA, CDR2 SQIVND (reference sequence). CDR3 length: 14 amino acids. CDR3 DNA (partial): TGTGCCAGTAGTATAGGCGGGAGGAGCACTGAA. Amino acids: CASSIGGRSTE. The CDR3 as a whole reads CASSIGGRSTEAFF. The variable domain in full, with the rest retrieved from reference TRBV19 and TRBJ1-1, is DGGITQSPKYLFRKEGQNVTLSCEQNLNHDAMYWYRQDPGQGLRLIYYSQIVNDFQKGDIAEGYSVSREKKESFPLTVTSAQKNPTAFYLCASSIGGRSTEAFFGQGTRLTVV.

Worth noting for this clone: Sequencing ends 3 residues short of the CDR3 end; the germline J gene provides the rest. The chain links TRBV20-1 to TRBJ2-7; 8 nucleotides line up with TRBD1. CDR1 is DFQATT, CDR2 SNEGSKA, per germline (reference sequence). V was pared by 2 bases and J by 4 bases, with 7 bases of the junction left unmatched. The CDR3 has 14 residues. The CDR3 bases that were read are TGCAGTGCTAGAAGTAGGACAGGGAATTACGAG. Residues: CSARSRTGNYE. The full CDR3 protein reads CSARSRTGNYEQYF.

As to this clone: At one end, the junction sequence differs from germline, possibly due to a read error. From the germline J gene comes the end of the CDR3, since the read stops 3 residues before it. V usage is TRBV7-7 and J usage is TRBJ1-2; 7 bases match TRBD1. CDR3 length: 15 residues. Looked up from germline, CDR1 is SSHAT and CDR2 is FNYEAQ (reference sequence). CDR3 protein: CASSLRGLFSEPYTF. The CDR3 DNA, read in part, is TGTGCTAGCAGCTTAAGGGGGCTATTTTCAGAGCCC.